This T cell receptor beta chain was found in a study of blood T cell repertoires in COVID-19. Overall study: Donors in the United States, Italy and Spain gave samples during acute or convalescent COVID-19.

Original data processing: It was from reference gene primer amplification that nucleated cell counts were estimated. Clones were sequenced by immunoSEQ multiplex PCR, and TCRdb holds only the in-frame ones, with some missing. That table furnishes V, J and clone size, whereas the DNA furnished D and trimming. The profile shows roughly 150,000 clones, approximately 84% of them singletons. CDR3 length: 16 residues. The germline V gene encodes CDR1 SGHDT and CDR2 YYEEEE. V was clipped by 0 bases and J by 0 bases, with 10 bases between them. The clonotype was recovered from a woman aged 55 to 70 with COVID-19, enrolled during active disease. V and J are TRBV5-6 and TRBJ1-3, with D possibly being TRBD1 (5 bases). Sequenced sample: peripheral blood. Here the CDR3 DNA reads TGTGCCAGCAGCTTGGTGGGGGGAAGCTCTGGAAACACCATATATTTT. Translation gives CASSLVGGSSGNTIYF.